This TCR beta chain originates from a study of response to subunit inactivated influenza vaccine. In regard to this clonotype: Antigen: not known.

Losses at the gene ends were 6 bases for V and 2 bases for J; bases not matched to a gene: 6. The CDR3 is made up of 13 amino acids. Looked up from germline, CDR1 is DFQATT and CDR2 is SNEGSKA (reference sequence). TCRdb reprocessed the RT-PCR reads via MiXCR and lists one record per CDR3 protein. The profile shows approximately 520,000 distinct CDR3 sequences, about 17% of them singletons. Broader study findings: Authors proposed each seasonal influenza vaccination draws in few new T cells.

The receptor was derived from a man aged 50 to 69 who received an inactivated influenza vaccine. This chain connects TRBV20-1 to TRBJ1-2; TRBD1 matches 7 bases. This sample comprised CD4+ T cells sorted from PBMCs, obtained around 25 months after vaccination. The CDR3 reads CSAWDSKNYGYTF. DNA of the CDR3: TGCAGTGCGTGGGACAGCAAAAACTATGGCTACACCTTC.